Presented here are 24 T cell receptor beta chains from one specimen sequenced in a study of T cell responses to AZD1222 COVID-19 vaccine. TCRdb's table, derived via immunoSEQ multiplex PCR, lists solely in-frame clones and lacks some. The profile shows a few hundred thousand clones, approximately 93% of them singletons. Material: peripheral blood, obtained on day 0 of AZD1222 vaccination. The receptor set was obtained from an adult in good health.

The chain carries TRBV20-1 and TRBJ2-3; D remains ambiguous. V was cut by 3 bases and J by 0 bases, with 10 bases left in between. In germline, CDR1 is DFQATT, CDR2 SNEGSKA (reference sequence). The CDR3 consists of 14 residues. For the CDR3, the DNA is TGCAGTGCTAGTATAAGAGGAAGCACAGATACGCAGTATTTT. Translated, it gives CSASIRGSTDTQYF.

J is TRBJ1-2 and V is TRBV3-1 (or the pseudogene TRBV3-2); D is uncertain. The V gene's germline CDR1 is LGHDT and CDR2 YNNKEL (reference sequence). Deletions cut 1 base from V and 8 bases from J, with 8 bases between. The CDR3 is 12 residues long. CDR3 loop: CASSQGSRGYTF. In DNA form, the CDR3 reads TGTGCCAGCAGCCAAGGATCTCGGGGCTACACCTTC.

V gene TRBV5-1 combines with J gene TRBJ1-1, with TRBD1 matching over 7 bases. CDR3 length: 15 amino acids. Germline loops: CDR1 SGHRS, CDR2 YFSETQ. The V gene end was trimmed by 4 bases and the J gene end by 2 bases; junction bases not matched to a gene: 8. The CDR3 is CASSATGILNTEAFF. The DNA of the CDR3 is TGCGCCAGCAGCGCGACAGGGATTTTAAACACTGAAGCTTTCTTT.

This chain joins TRBV2 and TRBJ2-7; D uncertain. The V gene lost 4 bases and the J gene lost 5 bases, with 12 bases spanning the gap. Germline lookup yields CDR1 SNHLY and CDR2 FYNNEI. This CDR3 is 13 amino acids long. CDR3 sequence (DNA): TGTGCCAGCAGTGCAAGTCCGACCGACGAGCAGTACTTC. Its protein is CASSASPTDEQYF.

The V call is TRBV2, the J call TRBJ1-2; 10 nucleotides line up with TRBD1. The CDR3 extends over 14 amino acids. Per the germline V gene, CDR1 is SNHLY and CDR2 is FYNNEI. The V gene end was trimmed by 6 bases and the J gene end by 4 bases; junction bases not matched to a gene: 5. The CDR3 DNA reads as TGTGCCAGCAGGGGACAGGGGCCCATCTATGGCTACACCTTC. As protein: CASRGQGPIYGYTF.

The chain is built from TRBV3-1 (or the pseudogene TRBV3-2) and TRBJ1-5, with D perhaps TRBD1 (5 bases). The CDR3 spans 14 residues. CDR1 is LGHDT, CDR2 YNNKEL, per germline (reference sequence). V was clipped by 2 bases and J by 4 bases, with 9 bases between them. In nucleotides, the CDR3 is TGTGCCAGCAGCCAACAGGGAGGGAATCAGCCCCAGCATTTT. Its translation: CASSQQGGNQPQHF.

This chain uses TRBV5-5 with TRBJ2-5; D gene uncertain. Trimming stripped 2 bases from V and 2 bases from J, with 4 bases between. CDR1 SGHKS and CDR2 YYEKEE come from the germline V gene (reference sequence). This CDR3 spans 12 amino acids. This CDR3 reads CASSFPQETQYF. The CDR3 nucleotides are TGTGCCAGCAGCTTCCCACAAGAGACCCAGTACTTC.

The rearrangement uses TRBV11-2 and TRBJ2-2, with 9 bases lining up with TRBD2. There are 17 residues in the CDR3. Germline CDR1 is SGHAT and CDR2 is FQNNGV. J lost 4 bases, V lost 6 bases, and 12 bases had no gene match. The CDR3 here is CASRGAKGLAGTGELFF. The CDR3 DNA sequence: TGTGCCAGCAGGGGGGCTAAGGGACTAGCAGGCACCGGGGAGCTGTTTTTT. Drawing the rest from reference TRBV11-2 and TRBJ2-2, the complete variable domain is EAGVAQSPRYKIIEKRQSVAFWCNPISGHATLYWYQQILGQGPKLLIQFQNNGVVDDSQLPKDRFSAERLKGVDSTLKIQPAKLEDSAVYLCASRGAKGLAGTGELFFGEGSRLTVL.

This chain connects TRBV7-9 to TRBJ1-6; 9 bases align to TRBD1. J gave up 0 bases and V 5 bases, and 11 bases lay outside the gene matches. Per the germline V gene, CDR1 is SEHNR and CDR2 is FQNEAQ (reference sequence). This CDR3 has 19 amino acids. This CDR3 is CASSRTGVVGPSYNSPLHF. The CDR3 nucleotides are TGTGCCAGCAGCCGGACAGGGGTTGTGGGGCCCTCCTATAATTCACCCCTCCACTTT.

The V call is TRBV6-1, the J call TRBJ2-7; maybe TRBD1 (5 bases). Deletions cut 3 bases from V and 2 bases from J, with 8 bases between. Germline V gives CDR1 MNHNS, CDR2 SASEGT. The CDR3 sequence is 13 residues long. Here the CDR3 DNA reads TGTGCCAGCAGTGACAGGGTAACCTACGAGCAGTACTTC. Residues: CASSDRVTYEQYF.

The rearrangement joins TRBV24-1 to TRBJ2-1; D gene ambiguous. The CDR3 is 13 amino acids. Germline V gene sequence: CDR1 KGHDR, CDR2 SFDVKD. Trimming shortened V by 6 bases and J by 3 bases, and 8 bases separated the two germline ends. CDR3 loop: CATSPDFYNEQFF. In DNA, the CDR3 is TGTGCCACCAGTCCAGACTTCTACAATGAGCAGTTCTTC.

CDR3 protein: CASSTRAEANYGYTF. CDR3 nucleotides: TGTGCCAGCAGCACCAGGGCTGAAGCTAACTATGGCTACACCTTC. The chain joins TRBV7-2 to TRBJ1-2; weak D call: TRBD1 (5 bases). Germline CDR1 is SGHTA and CDR2 is FQGNSA. V was trimmed by 5 bases and J by 0 bases, leaving 13 bases between them. The CDR3 is 15 amino acids.

The genes are TRBV7-9 and TRBJ2-5; 8 bases align to TRBD2. This CDR3 comprises 17 residues. Germline loops: CDR1 SEHNR, CDR2 FQNEAQ (reference sequence). J gave up 2 bases and V 3 bases, and 11 bases lay outside the gene matches. The CDR3 bases are TGTGCCAGCAGCTTGGGCAGAAGCGGGGGAGAGCAAGAGACCCAGTACTTC. As protein: CASSLGRSGGEQETQYF.

In DNA form, the CDR3 reads TGTGCCAGCAGCTTGGTTGGCTCACGGAATGAGCAGTTCTTC. It yields the protein CASSLVGSRNEQFF. This sequence joins TRBV5-4 and TRBJ2-1; D gene unclear. The ends were cut back, 0 bases at V and 7 bases at J, with 11 bases in the middle. The CDR3 has 14 amino acids. Germline CDR1 SGHNT, CDR2 YYREEE (reference sequence).

The V and J genes are TRBV6-1 and TRBJ1-3; D gene unclear. V lost 3 bases, J lost 1 base, and 10 bases lay in between. Germline V gene lookup returns CDR1 MNHNS and CDR2 SASEGT. This CDR3 is built from 15 residues. In DNA, the CDR3 is TGTGCCAGCAGTGACCTCGACCCGTCTGGAAACACCATATATTTT. Its translation is CASSDLDPSGNTIYF.

CDR3 residues: CASSFVTGQPQHF. The DNA of the CDR3 is TGTGCCAGCAGTTTCGTAACGGGACAGCCCCAGCATTTT. V is TRBV28 and J is TRBJ1-5; unclear D gene. The V and J ends lost 3 bases and 7 bases respectively, with 10 bases between them. Per germline, CDR1 MDHEN and CDR2 SYDVKM. This CDR3 has 13 amino acids.

The rearrangement joins TRBV24-1 to TRBJ2-3; 7 bases align to TRBD2. With V trimmed by 6 bases and J by 1 base, 12 bases remained unmatched. Germline V gene lookup returns CDR1 KGHDR and CDR2 SFDVKD. The CDR3 loop spans 17 amino acids. CDR3 residues: CATSQRSTGGRTDTQYF. DNA for the CDR3: TGTGCCACCAGTCAACGATCTACGGGGGGTCGCACAGATACGCAGTATTTT.

The rearrangement joins TRBV29-1 to TRBJ2-1; D is perhaps TRBD2 (6 bases). Trimming left V 4 bases short and J 3 bases short, with 16 bases between. The CDR3 length is 15 residues. Looked up from germline, CDR1 is SQVTM and CDR2 is ANQGSEA. As DNA, the CDR3 is TGCAGCGTTGTTCCGAAGGCGGGACTCTACAATGAGCAGTTCTTC. Protein product: CSVVPKAGLYNEQFF.

Notes on this clone: Other nucleotide sequences in the sample specify the same CDR3. The chain combines TRBV15 with TRBJ2-1; 7 positions agree with TRBD2. V trimming: 0 bases; J trimming: 3 bases; junction bases outside the gene matches: 2. Germline CDR1 reads LNHNV; CDR2 reads YYDKDF (reference sequence). The length of the CDR3 is 15 residues. CDR3 bases: TGTGCCACCAGCAGAGATCCGGGAGGCTACAATGAGCAGTTCTTC. Protein: CATSRDPGGYNEQFF.

The CDR3 protein is CASSLQVQREADEQFF. In DNA form, the CDR3 reads TGTGCCAGCAGCTTACAGGTCCAGCGGGAGGCCGATGAGCAGTTCTTC. The chain is built from TRBV7-2 and TRBJ2-1; 9 positions agree with TRBD2. Per the germline V gene, CDR1 is SGHTA and CDR2 is FQGNSA. The CDR3 runs 16 residues. V dropped 2 bases and J dropped 8; count of bases not matched to a gene: 10.

J is TRBJ1-4 and V is TRBV6-5; D is uncertain. This CDR3 region has 14 residues. Per germline, CDR1 MNHEY and CDR2 SVGAGI. The V end was cut by 0 bases, the J end by 8 bases, with 10 bases between. CDR3 coding DNA: TGTGCCAGCAGTTACTCGACTGGGGAGGAAAAACTGTTTTTT. Its translation is CASSYSTGEEKLFF.

The CDR3 coding sequence is TGCGCCAGCAGCTTGGACTTCACAGATACGCAGTATTTT. As protein: CASSLDFTDTQYF. The chain joins TRBV4-3 to TRBJ2-3; a weak D match, TRBD2 (5 bases). This CDR3 is 13 amino acids long. Germline V gene sequence: CDR1 LGHNA, CDR2 YSLEER. V lost 5 bases, J lost 2 bases, and 8 bases lay in between.

Only one count was recorded for this clone. The chain has TRBV5-1 and TRBJ2-3; TRBD2 matches at 10 bases. Losses at the gene ends were 2 bases for V and 4 bases for J; bases not matched to a gene: 4. Germline V CDR1 and CDR2: SGHRS, YFSETQ. This CDR3 spans 15 amino acids. For the CDR3, the DNA is TGCGCCAGCAGCTTAAGCGGGGGGGCAGCAGATACGCAGTATTTT. Its protein is CASSLSGGAADTQYF. Full variable domain (remainder filled in from reference TRBV5-1 and TRBJ2-3): KAGVTQTPRYLIKTRGQQVTLSCSPISGHRSVSWYQQTPGQGLQFLFEYFSETQRNKGNFPGRFSGRQFSNSRSEMNVSTLELGDSALYLCASSLSGGAADTQYFGPGTRLTVL.

The V and J genes are TRBV19 and TRBJ1-3, with D unclear. The CDR3 is 13 residues long. Trimming shortened V by 9 bases and J by 4 bases, and 13 bases separated the two germline ends. The germline V gene has CDR1 LNHDA and CDR2 SQIVND (reference sequence). The CDR3, as DNA: TGTGCCAGCGCAGATACTTCGGGAAACACCATATATTTT. Protein sequence: CASADTSGNTIYF.